Following are 29 T cell receptor beta chains from one sample sequenced in a study of shared clonotypes between healthy human individuals. Using immunoSEQ multiplex PCR, the repertoire was profiled, and TCRdb retains in-frame clones only, with some absent. Of under 1 million clones listed, more than 85% are singletons. Naivety among CD8 cells was defined by CD45RO negativity and positive CCR7 selection, thereby excluding terminally differentiated effector memory CD45RA+ cells. The sequenced sample consisted of naive CD8+ T cells sorted from blood. The receptors were gathered from a man aged 25 to 45 in good health.

This clone was observed a single time. The gene calls are TRBV25-1 and TRBJ2-5; perhaps TRBD2 as D (7 bases). This CDR3 is built from 12 residues. V shed 6 bases and J shed 5 bases, with 10 bases lying between them. The germline V gene has CDR1 MGHDK and CDR2 SYGVNS. CDR3 in DNA: TGTGCCAGCAGGGGGGGGCGGGAGACCCAGTACTTC. This translates into CASRGGRETQYF.

On this clone: Germline and junction disagree at one end, which may indicate a read error. The V and J genes are TRBV7-7 and TRBJ2-7; D not resolved. This CDR3 has 16 amino acids. Germline V CDR1 and CDR2: SSHAT, FNYEAQ (reference sequence). The CDR3 DNA is TGTGCTAGCAGCCCCACGCTGGAGCCCTTAGCCTACGAGCAGTACTTC. Translation: CASSPTLEPLAYEQYF.

This chain joins TRBV7-9 and TRBJ2-3; the match to TRBD1 covers 10 bases. The ends lost 4 bases at V and 5 bases at J; junction bases unmatched: 6. From germline, CDR1 is SEHNR and CDR2 FQNEAQ (reference sequence). This CDR3 has 15 amino acids. CDR3: CASSYWDRGVDTQYF. In nucleotides, the CDR3 is TGTGCCAGCAGCTATTGGGACAGGGGAGTAGATACGCAGTATTTT. The full variable domain, in which reference TRBV7-9 and TRBJ2-3 provide the parts outside the CDR3, is DTGVSQNPRHKITKRGQNVTFRCDPISEHNRLYWYRQTLGQGPEFLTYFQNEAQLEKSRLLSDRFSAERPKGSFSTLEIQRTEQGDSAMYLCASSYWDRGVDTQYFGPGTRLTVL.

Concerning this clone: Within the sample, other DNA sequences also encode this same CDR3. This chain links TRBV27 with TRBJ2-3; the D is unclear. This CDR3 has 12 amino acids. Germline CDR1 is MNHEY and CDR2 is SMNVEV (reference sequence). The V and J ends lost 5 bases and 2 bases respectively, with 5 bases between them. The CDR3 nucleotides read TGTGCCAGCAGTCCATCCACAGATACGCAGTATTTT. Amino acid sequence: CASSPSTDTQYF.

In regard to this clone: In the same sample, other DNA sequences code for this CDR3. The V call is TRBV27, the J call TRBJ2-7, with 10 nucleotides matching TRBD2. Looked up from germline, CDR1 is MNHEY and CDR2 is SMNVEV (reference sequence). CDR3 length: 14 amino acids. Trimming removed 2 bases from V and 3 bases from J; junction bases left unmatched: 1. The CDR3, as DNA: TGTGCCAGCAGTTTAAGACTAGCGGGCTACGAGCAGTACTTC. Protein sequence: CASSLRLAGYEQYF.

V and J are TRBV19 and TRBJ2-7, with 9 positions matching TRBD1. The CDR3 contains 14 residues. After removal of 7 bases from V and 2 bases from J, the junction contained 6 bases not matched to a gene. The germline CDR1 and CDR2 sequences are LNHDA and SQIVND (reference sequence). CDR3 in amino acids: CASNEGQGPYEQYF. The CDR3 region has the DNA TGTGCCAGTAACGAGGGACAGGGTCCCTACGAGCAGTACTTC.

This chain links TRBV11-1 with TRBJ2-1; 7 bases agree with TRBD2. CDR1 is SGHAT and CDR2 is FQDESV in the germline V gene (reference sequence). This CDR3 is 17 amino acids long. V shed 1 base and J 0 bases; nucleotides not matched to a gene: 6. The CDR3, as DNA: TGTGCCAGCAGCTTAGTGGGTGGCGGGAGCTCCTACAATGAGCAGTTCTTC. It translates to CASSLVGGGSSYNEQFF.

V is TRBV21-1 and J is TRBJ2-7; TRBD1 is taken as the D call from the table, unchecked against the DNA. TRBV21-1 is an annotated pseudogene. This CDR3 contains 14 residues. The CDR3 reads CASSKGQGFYEQYF. In DNA form, the CDR3 reads TGTGCCAGCAGCAAGGGCCAGGGGTTCTACGAGCAGTACTTC.

This clone appeared a single time. The chain recombines TRBV27 with TRBJ2-3; the D is unclear. This CDR3 is 13 amino acids long. Trimming took 8 bases from V and 3 from J, leaving 12 bases between them. The germline V gene encodes CDR1 MNHEY and CDR2 SMNVEV (reference sequence). The CDR3, as DNA: TGTGCCAGCGCCGCGACGGAGACAGATACGCAGTATTTT. This translates into CASAATETDTQYF.

This clone was counted once. V and J are TRBV29-1 and TRBJ2-7, with D unresolved. Trimming took 0 bases from V and 2 from J, leaving 2 bases between them. CDR1 is SQVTM and CDR2 is ANQGSEA in the germline V gene. The CDR3 has 11 amino acids. CDR3 in amino acids: CSVEEAYEQYF. The CDR3 DNA sequence: TGCAGCGTTGAAGAAGCCTACGAGCAGTACTTC.

The CDR3 sequence is CASRNPGLEVNEQFF. CDR3 nucleotides: TGTGCCAGCAGGAATCCGGGACTAGAGGTTAATGAGCAGTTCTTC. The rearrangement joins TRBV28 to TRBJ2-1; TRBD2 aligns across 8 bases. Germline V gene lookup returns CDR1 MDHEN and CDR2 SYDVKM. The CDR3 runs 15 residues. After removal of 6 bases from V and 7 bases from J, the junction contained 11 bases not matched to a gene.

The rearrangement uses TRBV9 and TRBJ2-3, with D possibly matching TRBD2 (6 bases). CDR3 length: 19 amino acids. V lost 2 bases, J lost 2 bases, and 24 bases lay in between. Germline values: CDR1 SGDLS, CDR2 YYNGEE. CDR3 protein: CASSVAGVSEGYYTDTQYF. The DNA of the CDR3 is TGTGCCAGCAGCGTCGCCGGGGTATCGGAGGGGTACTACACAGATACGCAGTATTTT.

The chain joins TRBV14 to TRBJ2-1; D unresolved. Trimming removed 1 base from V and 6 bases from J, with 10 bases in between. Germline V CDR1 and CDR2: SGHDN, FVKESK. The CDR3 runs 14 residues. The CDR3 sequence: CASSQAIQSNEQFF. In DNA form, the CDR3 reads TGTGCCAGCAGCCAAGCAATACAGAGCAATGAGCAGTTCTTC. The complete variable domain, with remaining parts taken from reference TRBV14 and TRBJ2-1, reads EAGVTQFPSHSVIEKGQTVTLRCDPISGHDNLYWYRRVMGKEIKFLLHFVKESKQDESGMPNNRFLAERTGGTYSTLKVQPAELEDSGVYFCASSQAIQSNEQFFGPGTRLTVL.

About this clone itself: Other DNA sequences in the same sample also yield this CDR3. The rearrangement joins TRBV28 to TRBJ2-7; D assignment may be TRBD1 or TRBD2 (5 bases each). The CDR3 is made up of 12 amino acids. From germline, CDR1 is MDHEN and CDR2 SYDVKM. The V gene lost 3 bases and the J gene lost 5 bases, with 8 bases spanning the gap. The DNA for the CDR3 is TGTGCCAGCAGTTTGCGAGGGGACGAGCAGTACTTC. Its translation is CASSLRGDEQYF.

This chain connects TRBV5-4 to TRBJ2-7, with TRBD1 as a possible D gene (6 bases). Trimming shortened V by 0 bases and J by 2 bases, and 12 bases separated the two germline ends. The germline V gene has CDR1 SGHNT and CDR2 YYREEE (reference sequence). The CDR3 length is 15 residues. Here the CDR3 reads CASSLGAGAPYEQYF. CDR3 coding DNA: TGTGCCAGCAGCTTGGGGGCAGGGGCCCCCTACGAGCAGTACTTC.

The chain employs TRBV19 and TRBJ2-1; D ambiguous. CDR1 LNHDA and CDR2 SQIVND come from the germline V gene (reference sequence). Trimming took 3 bases from V and 6 from J, leaving 9 bases between them. This CDR3 is 13 amino acids long. The CDR3 protein is CASSIPWGNEQFF. The CDR3 nucleotides read TGTGCCAGTAGTATCCCTTGGGGCAATGAGCAGTTCTTC.

This chain links TRBV25-1 with TRBJ2-7, with unresolved D. V was shortened by 4 bases and J by 7 bases, with 8 bases between the two germline ends. This CDR3 contains 11 residues. CDR1 and CDR2 (germline): MGHDK, SYGVNS. The CDR3 nucleotides are TGTGCCAGCAGTGTTACGGAGGAGCAGTACTTC. Protein: CASSVTEEQYF.

The V call is TRBV28, the J call TRBJ2-7; 13 nucleotides match TRBD2. V lost 3 bases to trimming and J lost 3 bases; unmatched junction nucleotides: 5. The germline CDR1 and CDR2 sequences are MDHEN and SYDVKM. The CDR3 has 16 amino acids. CDR3 residues: CASSFGLAGVVYEQYF. The CDR3 DNA reads TGTGCCAGCAGTTTCGGACTAGCGGGAGTTGTCTACGAGCAGTACTTC.

This sequence joins TRBV7-9 and TRBJ2-5; unclear D gene. This CDR3 region has 15 residues. V lost 7 bases and J lost 4, with 19 bases in between. The germline gives CDR1 SEHNR, CDR2 FQNEAQ (reference sequence). CDR3 sequence: CASTTALNKRETQYF. The CDR3 DNA reads as TGTGCCAGCACTACCGCGCTTAACAAGAGAGAGACCCAGTACTTC.

The chain is built from TRBV7-9 and TRBJ2-3; D remains ambiguous. Germline V gene sequence: CDR1 SEHNR, CDR2 FQNEAQ (reference sequence). Trimming took 8 bases from V and 5 from J, leaving 11 bases between them. This CDR3 spans 12 amino acids. CDR3 amino acids: CASSTRRDTQYF. For the CDR3, the DNA is TGTGCCAGCTCAACCCGCAGAGATACGCAGTATTTT. Full variable domain (missing parts from reference TRBV7-9 and TRBJ2-3): DTGVSQNPRHKITKRGQNVTFRCDPISEHNRLYWYRQTLGQGPEFLTYFQNEAQLEKSRLLSDRFSAERPKGSFSTLEIQRTEQGDSAMYLCASSTRRDTQYFGPGTRLTVL.

V gene TRBV10-1 combines with J gene TRBJ2-2; D is uncertain. Germline-derived CDR1 and CDR2 are WNHNN and SYGVQD (reference sequence). V was shortened by 3 bases and J by 6 bases, with 17 bases between the two germline ends. This CDR3 comprises 16 residues. Written as DNA, the CDR3 is TGCGCCAGCAGTGATAAGTCTAATATTAACTCCGGGGAGCTGTTTTTT. Encoded protein: CASSDKSNINSGELFF.

The chain combines TRBV13 with TRBJ2-1; D remains unclear. The CDR3 spans 15 residues. CDR1 and CDR2 from the germline V gene are PRHDT and FYEKMQ (reference sequence). V shed 1 base and J shed 7 bases, with 14 bases lying between them. CDR3 in amino acids: CASSLARPGINEQFF. In DNA, the CDR3 is TGTGCCAGCAGCTTAGCTAGACCCGGAATAAATGAGCAGTTCTTC.

This clone was seen a single time. J is TRBJ2-5 and V is TRBV4-2, with D possibly TRBD2 on 6 matching bases. The CDR3 spans 16 residues. Germline V gene lookup returns CDR1 LGHNA and CDR2 YNFKEQ. V was clipped by 0 bases and J by 2 bases, with 13 bases between them. The CDR3 nucleotides are TGTGCCAGCAGCCAAGATCCGGGAGACCCTCAAGAGACCCAGTACTTC. Translating it yields CASSQDPGDPQETQYF.

Only one count was recorded for this clone. V usage is TRBV28 and J usage is TRBJ1-1; 9 bases are a match to TRBD1. This CDR3 is 15 amino acids long. Germline lookup yields CDR1 MDHEN and CDR2 SYDVKM. Trimming cost V 2 bases and J 6 bases; bases outside gene matches: 7. CDR3: CASSLLRTGASEAFF. CDR3 in DNA: TGTGCCAGCAGTTTACTGAGGACAGGGGCGTCTGAAGCTTTCTTT.

The chain is built from TRBV23-1 and TRBJ2-1; no clear D. TRBV23-1 is reported as an ORF; its role is uncertain. The V end was cut by 3 bases, the J end by 3 bases, with 18 bases between. The CDR3 has 17 residues. The CDR3 bases are TGCGCCAGCAGTCAGTTCGGCCTGCCAACGAGCTACAATGAGCAGTTCTTC. It encodes CASSQFGLPTSYNEQFF.

This clone is a singleton in its sample. The genes are TRBV2 and TRBJ2-7; 8 bases match TRBD1. The CDR3 spans 16 residues. Germline V gives CDR1 SNHLY, CDR2 FYNNEI. J gave up 1 base and V 4 bases, and 9 bases lay outside the gene matches. The CDR3 nucleotides are TGTGCCAGCAGTGTTGGACAGGGAAAACGATCCTACGAGCAGTACTTC. It codes for CASSVGQGKRSYEQYF.

The gene calls are TRBV29-1 and TRBJ1-2; TRBD1 matches at 8 bases. V shed 2 bases and J 0 bases; nucleotides not matched to a gene: 2. Germline CDR1 SQVTM, CDR2 ANQGSEA. The CDR3 has 14 residues. CDR3 protein: CSVENRGSNYGYTF. In nucleotides, the CDR3 is TGCAGCGTTGAAAACAGGGGGTCTAACTATGGCTACACCTTC.

This sequence joins TRBV30 and TRBJ1-5; a possible D gene is TRBD1 (5 bases). Germline lookup yields CDR1 GTSNPN and CDR2 SVGIG (reference sequence). V shed 0 bases and J shed 6 bases, with 9 bases lying between them. The CDR3 loop spans 13 amino acids. The CDR3: CAWSVGVSQPQHF. The CDR3 bases are TGTGCCTGGAGTGTAGGGGTTAGTCAGCCCCAGCATTTT.

V usage is TRBV19 and J usage is TRBJ2-7; 7 nucleotides align to TRBD1. Looked up from germline, CDR1 is LNHDA and CDR2 is SQIVND (reference sequence). Trimming cost V 3 bases and J 7 bases; bases outside gene matches: 9. The CDR3 is 14 residues long. DNA for the CDR3: TGTGCCAGTAGTATGTTTTTGGGGACAGATGAGCAGTACTTC. Amino acid sequence: CASSMFLGTDEQYF.